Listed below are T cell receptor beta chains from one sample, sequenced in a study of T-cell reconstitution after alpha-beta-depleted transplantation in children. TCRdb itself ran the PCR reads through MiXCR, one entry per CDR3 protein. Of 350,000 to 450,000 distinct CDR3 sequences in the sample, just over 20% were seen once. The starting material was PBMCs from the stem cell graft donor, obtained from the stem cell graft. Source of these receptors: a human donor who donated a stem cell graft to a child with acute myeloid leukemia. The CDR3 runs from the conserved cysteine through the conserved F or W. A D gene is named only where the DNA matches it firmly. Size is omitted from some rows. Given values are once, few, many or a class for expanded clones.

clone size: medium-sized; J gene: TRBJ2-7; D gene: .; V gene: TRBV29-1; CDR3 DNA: TGCAGCATCTTGACCGGGGGATACGAGCAGTACTTC; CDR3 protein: CSILTGGYEQYF
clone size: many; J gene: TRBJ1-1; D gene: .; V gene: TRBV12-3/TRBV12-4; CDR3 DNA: TGTGCCAGCAGTGGCGACAACACTGAAGCTTTCTTT; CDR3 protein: CASSGDNTEAFF
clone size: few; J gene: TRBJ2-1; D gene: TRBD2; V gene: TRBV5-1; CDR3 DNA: TGCGCCAGCACCCCGAGAGTAGCGGGAAACAATGAGCAGTTCTTC; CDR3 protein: CASTPRVAGNNEQFF
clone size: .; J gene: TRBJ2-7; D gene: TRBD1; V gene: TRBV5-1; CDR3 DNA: TGCGCCAGCAGCTTGATGACAGGGGTCGAGCAGTACTTC; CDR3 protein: CASSLMTGVEQYF
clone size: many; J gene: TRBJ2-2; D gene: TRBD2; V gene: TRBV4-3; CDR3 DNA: TGCGCCAGCAGCCAAGATCTCGGACTAGCTAGGACCGGGGAGCTGTTTTTT; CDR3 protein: CASSQDLGLARTGELFF
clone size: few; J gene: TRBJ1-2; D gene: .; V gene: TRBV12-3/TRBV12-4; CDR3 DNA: TGTGCCAGCATCCTCTATGGAGGGGGATCTGGCTACACCTTC; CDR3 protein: CASILYGGGSGYTF
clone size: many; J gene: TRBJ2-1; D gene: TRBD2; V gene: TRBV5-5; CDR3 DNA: TGTGCCAGCAGCTCCGCGACGGGACTAGCGGCCAATGAGCAGTTCTTC; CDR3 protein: CASSSATGLAANEQFF
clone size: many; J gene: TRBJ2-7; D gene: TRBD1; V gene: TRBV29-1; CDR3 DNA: TGCAGCGTTGAATTCCAGGGGGCTTACGAGCAGTACTTC; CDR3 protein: CSVEFQGAYEQYF
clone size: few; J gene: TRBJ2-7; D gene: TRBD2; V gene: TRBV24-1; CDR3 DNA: TGTGCCACCAGTGATTTTCTAGCGGGAACTACGAGCTTATACTTC; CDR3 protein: CATSDFLAGTTSLYF
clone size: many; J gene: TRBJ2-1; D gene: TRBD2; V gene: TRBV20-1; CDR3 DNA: TGCAGTGCGGGGATAGCGGGAGTGCGTGAGCAGTTCTTC; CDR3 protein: CSAGIAGVREQFF
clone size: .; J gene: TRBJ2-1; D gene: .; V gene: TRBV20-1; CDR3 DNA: TGCAGTGCTCGAGAAGGACTCCGCTCCTACAATGAGCAGTTCTTC; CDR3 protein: CSAREGLRSYNEQFF
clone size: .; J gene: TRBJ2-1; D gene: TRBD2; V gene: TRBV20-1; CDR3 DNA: TGCAGTGCTAGCCTGACTAGCGGGGGGGACAATGAGCAGTTCTTC; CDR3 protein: CSASLTSGGDNEQFF
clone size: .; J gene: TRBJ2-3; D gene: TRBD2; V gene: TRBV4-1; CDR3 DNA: TGCGCCAGCAGCCAAGATAGTGCCCGGGGTAGGGCTAGCGGGAGACGCACAGATACGCAGTATTTT; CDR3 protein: CASSQDSARGRASGRRTDTQYF
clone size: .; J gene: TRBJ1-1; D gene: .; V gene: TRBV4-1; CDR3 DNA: TGCGCCAGCAGCCAAGAGGGGAGAGGTGAAGCTTTCTTT; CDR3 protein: CASSQEGRGEAFF
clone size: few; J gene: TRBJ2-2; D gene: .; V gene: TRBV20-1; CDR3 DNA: TGCAGTGCAACAAGAACAGGCGTACTTGCCGGGGAGCTGTTTTTT; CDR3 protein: CSATRTGVLAGELFF
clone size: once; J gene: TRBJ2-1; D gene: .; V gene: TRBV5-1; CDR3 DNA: TGCGCCAGCAGCTTTAGATACAATGAGCAGTTCTTC; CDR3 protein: CASSFRYNEQFF
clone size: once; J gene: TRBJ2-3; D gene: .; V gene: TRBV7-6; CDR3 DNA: TGTGCCAGCAGCATGCGATCTGGGGCGGATACGCAGTATTTT; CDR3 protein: CASSMRSGADTQYF
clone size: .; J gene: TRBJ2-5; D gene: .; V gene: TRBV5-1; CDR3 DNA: TGCGCCAGCAGCTTTGGGGAGTACCAAGAGACCCAGTACTTC; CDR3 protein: CASSFGEYQETQYF
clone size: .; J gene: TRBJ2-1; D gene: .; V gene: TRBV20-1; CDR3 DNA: TGCAGTGCTAGAGATCATCATAGCAGCCCCTCCCGCAATGAGCAGTTCTTC; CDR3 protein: CSARDHHSSPSRNEQFF
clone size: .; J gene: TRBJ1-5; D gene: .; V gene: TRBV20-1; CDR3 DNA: TGCAGTGCTAGAGAAGGTGGACACATTAATCAGCCCCAGCATTTT; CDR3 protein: CSAREGGHINQPQHF
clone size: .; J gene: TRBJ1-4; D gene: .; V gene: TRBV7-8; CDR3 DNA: TGTGCCAGCAGCCCCACGAACCCTCTTGAAAAACTGTTTTTT; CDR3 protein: CASSPTNPLEKLFF
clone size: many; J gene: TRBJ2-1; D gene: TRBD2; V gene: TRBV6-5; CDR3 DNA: TGTGCCAGCAGTTACGCCGGGACTAGCGTGGGTGAGCAGTTCTTC; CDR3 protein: CASSYAGTSVGEQFF
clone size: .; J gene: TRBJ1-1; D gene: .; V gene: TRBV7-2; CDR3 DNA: TGTGCCAGCAGCCTCCCACCGGGAGCTTTCTTT; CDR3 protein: CASSLPPGAFF
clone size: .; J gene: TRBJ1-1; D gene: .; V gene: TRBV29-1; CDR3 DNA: TGCAGCGTTTCAGCAGGGATACGGAACACTGAAGCTTTCTTT; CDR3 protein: CSVSAGIRNTEAFF
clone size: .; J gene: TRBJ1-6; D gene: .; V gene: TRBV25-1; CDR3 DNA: TGTGCCAGCAGAGGGGACGGCTTGGGGGCCCTCCACTTT; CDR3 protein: CASRGDGLGALHF
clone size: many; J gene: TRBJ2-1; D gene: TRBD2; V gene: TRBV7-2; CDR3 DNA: TGTGCCAGCAGCTTGAGAGCGGGAGAGCGTGAGCAGTTCTTC; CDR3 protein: CASSLRAGEREQFF
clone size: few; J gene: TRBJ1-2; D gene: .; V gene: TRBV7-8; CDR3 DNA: TGTGCCAGCAGCAGACAGGTTAACTATGGCTACACCTTC; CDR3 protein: CASSRQVNYGYTF
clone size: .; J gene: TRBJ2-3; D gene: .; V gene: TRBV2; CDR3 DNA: TGTGCCAGCAGTGAAGTTGAGGTTTCAGATACGCAGTATTTT; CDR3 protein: CASSEVEVSDTQYF
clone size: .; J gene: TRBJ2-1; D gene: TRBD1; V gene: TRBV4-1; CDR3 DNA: TGCGCCAGCAGCCAAGGACAGGGGGTACATGAGCAGTTCTTC; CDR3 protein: CASSQGQGVHEQFF
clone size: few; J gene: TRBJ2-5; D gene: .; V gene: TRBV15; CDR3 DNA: TGTGCCACCAGCAGAGATCACTCGGCTGTGACCCAGTACTTC; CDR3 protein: CATSRDHSAVTQYF
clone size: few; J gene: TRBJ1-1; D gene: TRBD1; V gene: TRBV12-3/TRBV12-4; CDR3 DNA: TGTGCCAGCAGGTCCGGGACAGTTGACACTGAAGCTTTCTTT; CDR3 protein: CASRSGTVDTEAFF
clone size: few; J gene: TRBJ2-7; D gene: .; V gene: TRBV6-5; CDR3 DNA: TGTGCCAGCAGTCACCTCCCAGGGGTTCCCTACGAGCAGTACTTC; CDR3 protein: CASSHLPGVPYEQYF
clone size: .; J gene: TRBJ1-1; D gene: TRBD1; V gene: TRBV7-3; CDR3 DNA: TGTGCCAGCAGCTTAATAGGGGGCCGGACTGAAGCTTTCTTT; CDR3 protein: CASSLIGGRTEAFF
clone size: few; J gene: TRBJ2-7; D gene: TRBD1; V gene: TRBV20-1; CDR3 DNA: TGCAGTGCTAGAGATCAGGGGGTTAGCGACGAGCAGTACTTC; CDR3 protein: CSARDQGVSDEQYF
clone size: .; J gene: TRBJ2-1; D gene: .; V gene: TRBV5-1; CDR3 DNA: TGCGCCAGCAGCTTTAGTGGCTGGACCGACAATGAGCAGTTCTTC; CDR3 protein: CASSFSGWTDNEQFF
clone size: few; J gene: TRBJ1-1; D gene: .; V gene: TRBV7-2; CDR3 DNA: TGTGCCAGCTTCCTCCACCGTGAAGCTTTCTTT; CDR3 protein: CASFLHREAFF
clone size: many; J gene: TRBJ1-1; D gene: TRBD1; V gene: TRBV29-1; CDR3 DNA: TGCAGCGCGCGACAGGGGTCCGCTGAAGCTTTCTTT; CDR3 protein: CSARQGSAEAFF
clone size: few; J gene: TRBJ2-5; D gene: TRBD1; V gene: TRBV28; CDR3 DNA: TGTGCCAGCATCGAATCCGGGACAGCACAAGAGACCCAGTACTTC; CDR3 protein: CASIESGTAQETQYF
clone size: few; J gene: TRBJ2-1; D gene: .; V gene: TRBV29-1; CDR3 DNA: TGCAGCGCTGGAGGGCGGGCGTACAATGAGCAGTTCTTC; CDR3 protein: CSAGGRAYNEQFF
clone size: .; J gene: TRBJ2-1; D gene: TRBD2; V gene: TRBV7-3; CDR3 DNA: TGTGCCAGCAGCTTGGGCGGGGGGAGCCTCCAGTTCTTC; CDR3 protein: CASSLGGGSLQFF
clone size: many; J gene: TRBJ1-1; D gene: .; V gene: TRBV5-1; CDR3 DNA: TGCGCCAGCAGGGGGGAGTACACTGAAGCTTTCTTT; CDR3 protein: CASRGEYTEAFF
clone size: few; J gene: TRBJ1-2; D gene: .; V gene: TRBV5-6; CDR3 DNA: TGTGCCAGCAGCTTGGTTGGTGGAACTAACTATGGCTACACCTTC; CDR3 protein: CASSLVGGTNYGYTF
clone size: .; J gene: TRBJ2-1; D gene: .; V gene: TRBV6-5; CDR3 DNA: TGTGCCAGCAGTCCGGCCGGGCTTGAGCAGTTCTTC; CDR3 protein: CASSPAGLEQFF
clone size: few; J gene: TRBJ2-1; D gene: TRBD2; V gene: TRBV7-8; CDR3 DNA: TGTGCCAGCAGCTCCGGGACTAGTGGTCTCTCCTACAATGAGCAGTTCTTC; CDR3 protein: CASSSGTSGLSYNEQFF
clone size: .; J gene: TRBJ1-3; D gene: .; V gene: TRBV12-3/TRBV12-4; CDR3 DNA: TGTGCCAGCAGTCCGCCCCCGTTAGGAAACACCATATATTTT; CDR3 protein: CASSPPPLGNTIYF
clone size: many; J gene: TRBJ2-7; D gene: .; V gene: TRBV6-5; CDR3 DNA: TGTGCCAGCACGTCCGGGACTCAGCAGTACTTC; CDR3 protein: CASTSGTQQYF